Detailed here is one T cell receptor beta chain. Its antigen is not known. This sample was included in a study of beta chain features in type 1 diabetes. Study observations and caveats: Resolution of whether HLA type affects TCRB rearrangement was not achieved here. Relative to healthy donors, patients appeared to have naive, central memory and Treg TCRB repertoires that were more similar. Researchers report that Type 1 diabetes patients had moderately but significantly shorter TCRB CDR3s across all four CD4+ subsets. With patients and controls alike, PCR might favor shorter templates to an equal degree.

Germline values: CDR1 SGHTA, CDR2 FQGTGA. V trimming: 5 bases; J trimming: 7 bases; junction bases outside the gene matches: 9. The CDR3 has 14 residues. TCRB transcripts that were expressed got sequenced, as all of the isolated RNA had been reverse transcribed. Method: immunoSEQ multiplex PCR; TCRdb's copy keeps in-frame clones and lacks some. In the table there are roughly 330,000 clones, approximately 12% of which are singletons. Cells sorted by CD45RO/CCR7/CD25/CD127/CD95/CD27 comprised CD4+ naive, central memory, regulatory and stem cell-like memory cells. This chain uses TRBV7-3 with TRBJ1-2; 8 bases are shared with TRBD1. The receptor was isolated from a woman aged 18-29 years with type 1 diabetes. What was sequenced was naive CD4+ T cells from blood. The DNA of the CDR3 is TGTGCCAGCAGCCGACGACAGGGGCTTACTGGCTACACCTTC. Residues: CASSRRQGLTGYTF.